Listed here are 19 T cell receptor beta chains from one sample, sequenced in a study of metastatic and nonmetastatic thyroid tumors. Among the patients, none had received any treatment before thyroid surgery. TCRdb ran MiXCR on the PCR reads. Of tens of thousands of clones in the sample, roughly 29% are singletons; the top ten hold around 28%. Sequencing input: blood. All receptors derive from a female donor with papillary thyroid cancer or a benign thyroid nodule (not recorded which). Some clones in this sample may be carry-over from other donors' samples.

This clone has only a few counts. The V call is TRBV7-2, the J call TRBJ2-1, with 8 nucleotides matching TRBD2. The ends lost 0 bases at V and 3 bases at J; junction bases unmatched: 7. CDR1 is SGHTA and CDR2 is FQGNSA in the germline V gene. The CDR3 has 17 residues. Here the CDR3 DNA reads TGTGCCAGCAGCTTAGCCTTTCGGGGGGGCCTCTACAATGAGCAGTTCTTC. Protein: CASSLAFRGGLYNEQFF.

By share, this clone ranks as medium-sized. The gene calls are TRBV6-1 and TRBJ2-1, with a weak D call TRBD2 (5 bases). Trimming shortened V by 7 bases and J by 2 bases, and 9 bases separated the two germline ends. The V gene's germline CDR1 is MNHNS and CDR2 SASEGT. This CDR3 region has 13 residues. In nucleotides, the CDR3 is TGTGCCAGCATGGGAGTACCCTACAATGAGCAGTTCTTC. This codes for CASMGVPYNEQFF.

This chain joins TRBV28 and TRBJ2-2, with D possibly matching TRBD2 (6 bases). Germline values: CDR1 MDHEN, CDR2 SYDVKM. The V end lost 5 bases, the J end lost 4 bases, and 14 bases lay between the germline ends. The CDR3 has 15 amino acids. In DNA form, the CDR3 reads TGTGCCAGCAGTCTTCCGGGACTCGGCACCGGGGAGCTGTTTTTT. Protein: CASSLPGLGTGELFF.

The CDR3 spells CATSGLAETEQYF. For the CDR3, the DNA is TGTGCCACCAGCGGACTAGCGGAGACCGAGCAGTACTTC. The chain couples TRBV24-1 to TRBJ2-7, with TRBD2 matching over 10 bases. CDR1 is KGHDR and CDR2 is SFDVKD in the germline V gene. V shed 7 bases and J 6 bases; nucleotides not matched to a gene: 5. The CDR3 is 13 residues long.

Judged by abundance, this clone is medium-sized. The chain employs TRBV6-4 and TRBJ2-2, with TRBD1 as a possible D gene (6 bases). This CDR3 contains 15 residues. Trimming cost V 3 bases and J 1 base, with 9 bases left between them. The germline CDR1 and CDR2 sequences are MRHNA and SNTAGT. DNA for the CDR3: TGTGCCAGCAGTGATAAACAGGGGAACACCGGGGAGCTGTTTTTT. It translates to CASSDKQGNTGELFF.

This rearrangement joins TRBV5-5 to TRBJ1-2, with D maybe TRBD1 (5 bases). V was trimmed by 0 bases and J by 4 bases, leaving 10 bases between them. Per germline, CDR1 SGHKS and CDR2 YYEKEE (reference sequence). The CDR3 contains 14 residues. The CDR3 DNA reads as TGTGCCAGCAGCTTGGCAGGGCCCCTCTATGGCTACACCTTC. Translating it yields CASSLAGPLYGYTF.

By share, this clone ranks as medium-sized. This chain uses TRBV10-2 with TRBJ2-7, with D perhaps matching TRBD2 (5 bases). The CDR3 extends over 13 amino acids. Germline V gene lookup returns CDR1 WSHSY and CDR2 SAAADI. V was clipped by 5 bases and J by 2 bases, with 10 bases between them. The CDR3 reads CASSREQTYEQYF. CDR3 coding DNA: TGCGCCAGCAGTAGGGAGCAGACCTACGAGCAGTACTTC.

This clone has more than one count but fewer than ten. V and J are TRBV13 and TRBJ2-7; 7 nucleotides match TRBD1. The CDR3 runs to 16 residues. From germline, CDR1 is PRHDT and CDR2 FYEKMQ (reference sequence). V was pared by 5 bases and J by 0 bases, with 10 bases of the junction left unmatched. CDR3 nucleotide sequence: TGTGCCAGCAGCCCCATCCGGGGACAGTCCTCCTACGAGCAGTACTTC. Translated, it gives CASSPIRGQSSYEQYF.

The chain carries TRBV7-9 and TRBJ2-2, with 8 bases matching TRBD1. Germline V CDR1 and CDR2: SEHNR, FQNEAQ (reference sequence). J gave up 5 bases and V 8 bases, and 10 bases lay outside the gene matches. CDR3 length equals 15 residues. The CDR3 loop is CASRPGQGTTGELFF. In DNA, the CDR3 is TGTGCCAGCCGGCCAGGACAGGGCACTACCGGGGAGCTGTTTTTT.

This clone occurred many times. CDR3 bases: TGTGCCAGCAACTTAAACGCCGGGACTAGCTTGTATTTT. This translates into CASNLNAGTSLYF. The chain couples TRBV12-3 or TRBV12-4 to TRBJ2-3; 9 nucleotides line up with TRBD2. Unmatched junction bases numbered 13, after V lost 7 bases and J lost 14 bases. The CDR3 sequence is 13 residues long.

V is TRBV30 and J is TRBJ2-1, with unresolved D. V gave up 0 bases and J gave up 9 bases, with 9 bases separating them. CDR1 and CDR2 (germline): GTSNPN, SVGIG (reference sequence). The CDR3 runs to 12 residues. CDR3 in DNA: TGTGCCTGGAGTGTATTGGCGCGTGAGCAGTTCTTC. Translating gives CAWSVLAREQFF.

V gene TRBV6-4 combines with J gene TRBJ1-5; 12 positions match TRBD1. CDR3 length: 20 amino acids. Germline assignment: CDR1 MRHNA and CDR2 SNTAGT. The trim removed 3 bases at V and 5 bases at J, leaving 17 bases unmatched. The CDR3 nucleotides are TGTGCCAGCAGTGAAGTAATGTGGGGACAGGGGGCGGCAGTCGATCAGCCCCAGCATTTT. Protein product: CASSEVMWGQGAAVDQPQHF.

In its sample, this clone was seen many times. This CDR3 is also generated by other DNA sequences in the sample. The V and J genes are TRBV18 and TRBJ2-1; D is ambiguous. Germline-derived CDR1 and CDR2 are KGHSH and LQKENI. V was clipped by 2 bases and J by 7 bases, with 15 bases between them. This CDR3 region has 15 residues. The CDR3 coding sequence is TGTGCCAGCTCACCATATATGAGCGTGATGAATGAGCAGTTCTTC. Translated, it gives CASSPYMSVMNEQFF.

This clone has a handful of counts. The chain combines TRBV19 with TRBJ2-7; weak D call: TRBD1 (6 bases). Germline V CDR1 and CDR2: LNHDA, SQIVND (reference sequence). V was trimmed by 9 bases and J by 4 bases, leaving 19 bases between them. This CDR3 has 14 residues. This CDR3 reads CASSLRGRGYEQYF. CDR3 in DNA: TGTGCCAGCTCCCTCCGAGGCAGGGGTTACGAGCAGTACTTC. Full variable domain (rest looked up from reference TRBV19 and TRBJ2-7): DGGITQSPKYLFRKEGQNVTLSCEQNLNHDAMYWYRQDPGQGLRLIYYSQIVNDFQKGDIAEGYSVSREKKESFPLTVTSAQKNPTAFYLCASSLRGRGYEQYFGPGTRLTVT.

The rearrangement links TRBV27 to TRBJ2-1; no clear D. The CDR3 contains 13 residues. Germline V gene sequence: CDR1 MNHEY, CDR2 SMNVEV (reference sequence). Trimming shortened V by 4 bases and J by 7 bases, and 11 bases separated the two germline ends. The CDR3 DNA sequence: TGTGCCAGCAGTTCACCATTTAGAAATGAGCAGTTCTTC. This encodes CASSSPFRNEQFF.

V and J are TRBV27 and TRBJ2-1, with D possibly being TRBD1 (7 bases). Germline CDR1 is MNHEY and CDR2 is SMNVEV (reference sequence). V dropped 4 bases and J dropped 6 bases, with 22 bases sitting between them. The CDR3 is 17 residues long. CDR3 in amino acids: CASSSTRGQGEVNEQFF. The CDR3 DNA is TGTGCCAGCAGTTCTACCCGAGGGCAGGGGGAGGTCAATGAGCAGTTCTTC.

There are a few counts of this clone. The gene calls are TRBV6-4 and TRBJ2-2, with D unclear. Germline-derived CDR1 and CDR2 are MRHNA and SNTAGT. V lost 2 bases, J lost 5 bases, and 9 bases lay in between. The CDR3 is made up of 14 amino acids. The CDR3 region is CASSDTDRTGELFF. Here the CDR3 DNA reads TGTGCCAGCAGTGACACCGATAGAACCGGGGAGCTGTTTTTT.

This clone was observed a handful of times. The chain carries TRBV27 and TRBJ2-7, with D possibly being TRBD1 (5 bases). CDR1 is MNHEY and CDR2 is SMNVEV in the germline V gene (reference sequence). V lost 5 bases and J 4 bases, leaving 15 bases between the germline ends. The CDR3 spans 14 residues. As DNA, the CDR3 is TGTGCCAGCAGTGCTAGGGGTTTTGGTTACGAGCAGTACTTC. It translates to CASSARGFGYEQYF.

The chain has TRBV11-2 and TRBJ1-3, with D unclear. The CDR3 sequence is 17 residues long. Germline V CDR1 and CDR2: SGHAT, FQNNGV. V lost 7 bases and J lost 0, with 19 bases in between. This CDR3 reads CASTKSANALSGNTIYF. CDR3 sequence (DNA): TGTGCCAGCACCAAGAGTGCAAACGCCCTCTCTGGAAACACCATATATTTT.